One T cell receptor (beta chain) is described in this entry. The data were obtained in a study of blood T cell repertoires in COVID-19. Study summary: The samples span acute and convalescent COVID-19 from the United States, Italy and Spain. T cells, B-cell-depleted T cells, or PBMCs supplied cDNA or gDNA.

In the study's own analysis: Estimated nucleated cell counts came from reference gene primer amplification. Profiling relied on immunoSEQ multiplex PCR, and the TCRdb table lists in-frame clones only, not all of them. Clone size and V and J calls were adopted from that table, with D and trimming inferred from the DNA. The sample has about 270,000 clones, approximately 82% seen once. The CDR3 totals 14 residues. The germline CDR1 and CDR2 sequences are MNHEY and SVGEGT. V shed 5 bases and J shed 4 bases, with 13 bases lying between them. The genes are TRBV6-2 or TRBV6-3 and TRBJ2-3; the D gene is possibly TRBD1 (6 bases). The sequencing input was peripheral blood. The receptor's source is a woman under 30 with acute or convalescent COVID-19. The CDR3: CASSDMGAADTQYF. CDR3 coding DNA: TGTGCCAGCAGTGACATGGGGGCCGCAGATACGCAGTATTTT.